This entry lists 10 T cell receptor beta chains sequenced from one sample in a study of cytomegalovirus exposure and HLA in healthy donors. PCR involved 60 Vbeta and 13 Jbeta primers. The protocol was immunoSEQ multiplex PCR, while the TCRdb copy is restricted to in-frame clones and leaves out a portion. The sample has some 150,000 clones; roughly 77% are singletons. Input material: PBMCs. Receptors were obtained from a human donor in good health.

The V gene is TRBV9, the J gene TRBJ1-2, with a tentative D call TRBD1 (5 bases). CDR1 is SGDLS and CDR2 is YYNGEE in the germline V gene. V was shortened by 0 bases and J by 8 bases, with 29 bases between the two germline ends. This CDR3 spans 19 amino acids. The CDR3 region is CASSVDGSSGGGTSIGYTF. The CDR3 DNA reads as TGTGCCAGCAGCGTAGACGGATCGAGCGGGGGGGGAACGTCGATCGGCTACACCTTC.

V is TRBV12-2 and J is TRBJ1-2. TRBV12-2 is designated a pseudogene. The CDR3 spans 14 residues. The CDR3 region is CASRLDPANYGYTF. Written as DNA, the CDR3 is TGTGCAAGTCGCTTAGACCCAGCGAACTATGGCTACACCTTC.

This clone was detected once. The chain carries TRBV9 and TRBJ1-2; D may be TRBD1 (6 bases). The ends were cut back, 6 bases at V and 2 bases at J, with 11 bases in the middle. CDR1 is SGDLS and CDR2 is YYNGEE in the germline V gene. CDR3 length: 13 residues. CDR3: CASTVTGNYGYTF. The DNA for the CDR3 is TGTGCCAGCACCGTTACAGGGAACTATGGCTACACCTTC.

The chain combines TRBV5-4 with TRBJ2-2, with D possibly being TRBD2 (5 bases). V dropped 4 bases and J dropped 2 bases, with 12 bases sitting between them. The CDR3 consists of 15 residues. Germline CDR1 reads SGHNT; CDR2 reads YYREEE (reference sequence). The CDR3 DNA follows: TGTGCCAGCAGCGCGTACGGGGTAAACACCGGGGAGCTGTTTTTT. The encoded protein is CASSAYGVNTGELFF.

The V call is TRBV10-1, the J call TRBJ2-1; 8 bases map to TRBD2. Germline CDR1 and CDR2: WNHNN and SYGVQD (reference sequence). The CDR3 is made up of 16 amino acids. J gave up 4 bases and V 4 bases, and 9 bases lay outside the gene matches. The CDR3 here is CASSALAGTPYNEQFF. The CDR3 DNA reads TGCGCCAGCAGTGCGTTAGCGGGAACTCCGTACAATGAGCAGTTCTTC.

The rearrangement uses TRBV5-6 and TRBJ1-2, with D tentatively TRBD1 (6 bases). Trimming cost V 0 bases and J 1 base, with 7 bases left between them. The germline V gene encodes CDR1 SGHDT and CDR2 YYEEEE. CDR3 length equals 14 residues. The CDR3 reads CASSLGTDNYGYTF. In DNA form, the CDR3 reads TGTGCCAGCAGCTTGGGGACAGATAACTATGGCTACACCTTC. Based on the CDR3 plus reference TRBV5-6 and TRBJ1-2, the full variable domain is DAGVTQSPTHLIKTRGQQVTLRCSPKSGHDTVSWYQQALGQGPQFIFQYYEEEERQRGNFPDRFSGHQFPNYSSELNVNALLLGDSALYLCASSLGTDNYGYTFGSGTRLTVV.

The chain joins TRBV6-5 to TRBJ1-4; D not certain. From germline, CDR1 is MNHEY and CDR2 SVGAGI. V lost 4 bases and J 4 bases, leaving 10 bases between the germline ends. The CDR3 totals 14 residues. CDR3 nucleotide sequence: TGTGCCAGCAGTTTGGAGGCGTTTAATGAAAAACTGTTTTTT. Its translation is CASSLEAFNEKLFF.

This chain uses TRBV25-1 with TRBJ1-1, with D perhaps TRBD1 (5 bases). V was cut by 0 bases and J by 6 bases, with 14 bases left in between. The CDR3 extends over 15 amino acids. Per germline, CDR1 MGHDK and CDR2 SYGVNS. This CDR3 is CASSEYTSRVAEAFF. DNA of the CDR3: TGTGCCAGCAGTGAATATACCTCCAGGGTAGCTGAAGCTTTCTTT.

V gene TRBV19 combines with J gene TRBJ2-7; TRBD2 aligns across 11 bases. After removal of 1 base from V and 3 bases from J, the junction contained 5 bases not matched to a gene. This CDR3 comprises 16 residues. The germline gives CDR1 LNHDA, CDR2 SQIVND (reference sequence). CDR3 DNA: TGTGCCAGTAGTATAGGTCTAGCGGGAGGAAGCTACGAGCAGTACTTC. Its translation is CASSIGLAGGSYEQYF.

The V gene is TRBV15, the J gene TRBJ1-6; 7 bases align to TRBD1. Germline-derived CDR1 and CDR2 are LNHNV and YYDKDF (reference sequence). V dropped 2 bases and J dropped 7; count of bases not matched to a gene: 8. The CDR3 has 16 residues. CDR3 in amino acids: CATSRLQGQGNSPLHF. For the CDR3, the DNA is TGTGCCACCAGCAGACTACAGGGGCAGGGGAATTCACCCCTCCACTTT.